This T cell receptor (beta chain) was sequenced in a study of read filtering for tumor transcriptome and immune sequencing. This library used about 360 ng RNA and molecular barcoded adaptors spanning alpha/delta and beta/gamma chains. TCRdb re-derived calls from the reads in MiXCR, one entry per CDR3 protein. This repertoire shows under 150,000 distinct CDR3 sequences, 13% found once; its top ten account for 7.5% to 9.5%. Germline loops: CDR1 DFQATT, CDR2 SNEGSKA (reference sequence). The CDR3 has 20 amino acids. After removal of 5 bases from V and 1 base from J, the junction contained 16 bases not matched to a gene. This clonotype was observed many times.

The TCR comes from a donor at least 40 years old with multiple myeloma. The sequenced material came from a population of CD138-negative cells sorted from bone marrow. This chain connects TRBV20-1 to TRBJ2-3; 15 positions match TRBD2. This chain's CDR3 is CSARQGGLAGGLYGTDTQYF. The CDR3 DNA reads as TGCAGTGCTCGTCAAGGGGGACTAGCGGGAGGCCTGTACGGCACAGATACGCAGTATTTT.